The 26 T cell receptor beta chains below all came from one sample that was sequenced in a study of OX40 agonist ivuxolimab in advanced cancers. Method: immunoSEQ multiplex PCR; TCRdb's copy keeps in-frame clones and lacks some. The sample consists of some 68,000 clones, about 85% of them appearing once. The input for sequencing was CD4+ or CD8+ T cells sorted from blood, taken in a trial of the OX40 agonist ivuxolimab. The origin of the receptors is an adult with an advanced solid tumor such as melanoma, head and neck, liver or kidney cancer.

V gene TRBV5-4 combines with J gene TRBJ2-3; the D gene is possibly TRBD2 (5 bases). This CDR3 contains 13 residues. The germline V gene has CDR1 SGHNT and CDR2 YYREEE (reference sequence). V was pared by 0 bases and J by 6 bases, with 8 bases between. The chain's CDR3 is CASSLGEWDTQYF. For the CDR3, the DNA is TGTGCCAGCAGCTTGGGGGAGTGGGATACGCAGTATTTT.

The chain's CDR3 is CASSPRRGVPTQYF. The CDR3 DNA sequence: TGTGCCAGCAGCCCCCGCAGGGGGGTTCCGACCCAGTACTTC. This rearrangement joins TRBV7-2 to TRBJ2-5, with a weak D call TRBD1 (7 bases). V was pared by 5 bases and J by 7 bases, with 17 bases between. The germline V gene encodes CDR1 SGHTA and CDR2 FQGNSA. The CDR3 is 14 residues long.

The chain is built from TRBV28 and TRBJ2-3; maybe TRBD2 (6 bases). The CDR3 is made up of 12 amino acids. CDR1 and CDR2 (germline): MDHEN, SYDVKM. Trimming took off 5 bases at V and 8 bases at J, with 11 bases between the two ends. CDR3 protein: CASSMVGGTQYF. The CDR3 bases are TGTGCCAGCAGTATGGTGGGGGGTACGCAGTATTTT. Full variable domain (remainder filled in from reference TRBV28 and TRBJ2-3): DVKVTQSSRYLVKRTGEKVFLECVQDMDHENMFWYRQDPGLGLRLIYFSYDVKMKEKGDIPEGYSVSREKKERFSLILESASTNQTSMYLCASSMVGGTQYFGPGTRLTVL.

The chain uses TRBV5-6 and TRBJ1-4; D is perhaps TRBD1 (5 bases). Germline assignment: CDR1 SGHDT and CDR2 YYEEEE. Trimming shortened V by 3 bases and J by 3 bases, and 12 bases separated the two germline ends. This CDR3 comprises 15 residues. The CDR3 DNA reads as TGTGCCAGCAGCTCTATCGGGGGAGCTAATGAAAAACTGTTTTTT. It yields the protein CASSSIGGANEKLFF.

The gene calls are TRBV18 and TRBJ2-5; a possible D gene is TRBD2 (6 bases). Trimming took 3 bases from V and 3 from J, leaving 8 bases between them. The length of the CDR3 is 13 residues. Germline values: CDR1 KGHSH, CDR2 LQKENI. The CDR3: CASSPAGKETQYF. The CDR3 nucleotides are TGTGCCAGCTCACCTGCGGGGAAAGAGACCCAGTACTTC.

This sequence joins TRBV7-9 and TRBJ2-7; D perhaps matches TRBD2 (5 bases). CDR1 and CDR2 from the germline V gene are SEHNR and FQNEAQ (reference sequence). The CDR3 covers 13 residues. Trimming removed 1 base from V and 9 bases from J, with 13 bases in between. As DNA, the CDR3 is TGTGCCAGCAGCTTAGGGCTAGCTCAAAGGCAGTACTTC. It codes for CASSLGLAQRQYF.

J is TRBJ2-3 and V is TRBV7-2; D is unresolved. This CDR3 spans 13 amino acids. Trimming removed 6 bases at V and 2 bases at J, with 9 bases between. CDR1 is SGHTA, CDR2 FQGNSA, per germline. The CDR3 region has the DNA TGTGCCAGCAGGTCTCCACTCACAGATACGCAGTATTTT. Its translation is CASRSPLTDTQYF.

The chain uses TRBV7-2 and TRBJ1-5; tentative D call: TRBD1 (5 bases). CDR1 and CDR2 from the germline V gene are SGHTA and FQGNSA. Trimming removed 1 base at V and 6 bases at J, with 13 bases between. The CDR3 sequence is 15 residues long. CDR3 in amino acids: CASSLGGRVGQPQHF. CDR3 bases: TGTGCCAGCAGCTTAGGGGGCCGGGTGGGTCAGCCCCAGCATTTT. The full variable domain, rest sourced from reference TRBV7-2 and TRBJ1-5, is GAGVSQSPSNKVTEKGKDVELRCDPISGHTALYWYRQSLGQGLEFLIYFQGNSAPDKSGLPSDRFSAERTGGSVSTLTIQRTQQEDSAVYLCASSLGGRVGQPQHFGDGTRLSIL.

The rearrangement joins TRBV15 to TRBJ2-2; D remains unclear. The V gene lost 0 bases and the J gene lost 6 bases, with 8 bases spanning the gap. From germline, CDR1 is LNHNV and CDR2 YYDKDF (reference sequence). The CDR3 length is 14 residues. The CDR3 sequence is CATSRDVGSGELFF. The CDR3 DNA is TGTGCCACCAGCAGAGATGTAGGCTCCGGGGAGCTGTTTTTT.

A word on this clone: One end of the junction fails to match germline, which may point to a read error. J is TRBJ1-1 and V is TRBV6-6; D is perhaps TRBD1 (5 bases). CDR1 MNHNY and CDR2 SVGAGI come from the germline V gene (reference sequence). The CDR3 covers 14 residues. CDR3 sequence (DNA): TGTGCCAGCAGACTGGGACGGGGGAACGCTGAAGCTTTCTTT. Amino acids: CASRLGRGNAEAFF.

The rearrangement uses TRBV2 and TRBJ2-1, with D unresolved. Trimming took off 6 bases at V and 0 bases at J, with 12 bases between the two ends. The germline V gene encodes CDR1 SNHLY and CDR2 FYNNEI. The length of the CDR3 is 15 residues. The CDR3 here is CASRLDQSSYNEQFF. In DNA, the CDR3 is TGTGCCAGCAGACTCGACCAGAGCTCCTACAATGAGCAGTTCTTC.

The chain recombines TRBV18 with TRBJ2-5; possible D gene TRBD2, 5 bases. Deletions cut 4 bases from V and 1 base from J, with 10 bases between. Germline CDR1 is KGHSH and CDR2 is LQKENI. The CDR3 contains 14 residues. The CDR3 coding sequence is TGTGCCAGCTCACAGCGGACCCTCCAAGAGACCCAGTACTTC. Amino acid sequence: CASSQRTLQETQYF.

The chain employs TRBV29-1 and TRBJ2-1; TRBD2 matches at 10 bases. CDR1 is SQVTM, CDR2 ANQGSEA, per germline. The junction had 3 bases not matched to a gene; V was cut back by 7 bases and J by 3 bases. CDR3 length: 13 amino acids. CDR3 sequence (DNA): TGCAGCGCTGGGACTAGCGACTACAATGAGCAGTTCTTC. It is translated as CSAGTSDYNEQFF.

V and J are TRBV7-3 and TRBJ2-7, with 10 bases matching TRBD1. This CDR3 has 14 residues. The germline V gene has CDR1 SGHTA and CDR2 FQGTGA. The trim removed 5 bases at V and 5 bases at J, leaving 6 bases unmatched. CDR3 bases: TGTGCCAGCAGCAAGGACAGGGGGTCGGACGAGCAGTACTTC. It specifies CASSKDRGSDEQYF.

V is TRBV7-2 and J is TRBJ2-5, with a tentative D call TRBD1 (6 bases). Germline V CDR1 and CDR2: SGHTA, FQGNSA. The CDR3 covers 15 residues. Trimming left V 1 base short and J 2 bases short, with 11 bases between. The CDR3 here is CASSLGGQPQETQYF. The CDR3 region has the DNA TGTGCCAGCAGCTTAGGTGGACAGCCTCAAGAGACCCAGTACTTC.

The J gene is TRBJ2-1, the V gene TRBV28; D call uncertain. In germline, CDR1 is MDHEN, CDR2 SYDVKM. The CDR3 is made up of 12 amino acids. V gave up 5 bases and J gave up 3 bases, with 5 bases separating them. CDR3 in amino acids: CASSLDYNEQFF. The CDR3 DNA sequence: TGTGCCAGCAGTCTGGACTACAATGAGCAGTTCTTC.

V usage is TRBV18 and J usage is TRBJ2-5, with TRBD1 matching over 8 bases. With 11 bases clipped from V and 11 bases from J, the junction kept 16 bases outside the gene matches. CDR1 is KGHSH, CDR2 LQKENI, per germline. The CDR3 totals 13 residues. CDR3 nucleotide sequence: TGTGCCGTTTCAAGAGGACAGGGCGAAGAGCAGTACTTC. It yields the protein CAVSRGQGEEQYF.

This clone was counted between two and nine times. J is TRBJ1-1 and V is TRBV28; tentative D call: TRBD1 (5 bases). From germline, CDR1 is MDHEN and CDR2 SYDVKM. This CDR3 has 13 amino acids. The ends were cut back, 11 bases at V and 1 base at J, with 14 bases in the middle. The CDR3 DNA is TGTGCCGGGCTTGGGACGGCGAACACTGAAGCTTTCTTT. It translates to CAGLGTANTEAFF.

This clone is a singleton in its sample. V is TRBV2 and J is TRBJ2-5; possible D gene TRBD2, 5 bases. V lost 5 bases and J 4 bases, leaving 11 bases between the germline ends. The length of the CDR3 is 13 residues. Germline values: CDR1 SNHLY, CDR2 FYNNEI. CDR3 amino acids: CASSPGLGETQYF. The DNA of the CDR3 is TGTGCCAGCAGTCCTGGACTCGGAGAGACCCAGTACTTC.

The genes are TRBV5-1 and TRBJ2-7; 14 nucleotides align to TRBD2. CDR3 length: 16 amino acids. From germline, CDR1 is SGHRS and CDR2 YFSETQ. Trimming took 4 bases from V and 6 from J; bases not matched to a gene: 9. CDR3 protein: CASSRPGLAGDGEQYF. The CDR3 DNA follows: TGCGCCAGCAGCCGACCGGGACTAGCGGGAGACGGCGAGCAGTACTTC.

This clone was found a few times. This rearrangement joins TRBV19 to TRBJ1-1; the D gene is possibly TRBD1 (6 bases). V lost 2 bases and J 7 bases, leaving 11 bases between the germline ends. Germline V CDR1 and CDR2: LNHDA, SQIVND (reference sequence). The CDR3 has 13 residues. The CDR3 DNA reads TGTGCCAGTAGTATACGGGGACACCTTGAAGCTTTCTTT. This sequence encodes CASSIRGHLEAFF.

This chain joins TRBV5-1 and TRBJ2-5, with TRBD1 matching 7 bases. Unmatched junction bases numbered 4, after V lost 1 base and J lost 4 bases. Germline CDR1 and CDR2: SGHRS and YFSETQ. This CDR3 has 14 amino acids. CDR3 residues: CASSLTNRGETQYF. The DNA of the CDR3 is TGCGCCAGCAGCTTGACCAACAGGGGAGAGACCCAGTACTTC. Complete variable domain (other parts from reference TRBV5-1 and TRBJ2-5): KAGVTQTPRYLIKTRGQQVTLSCSPISGHRSVSWYQQTPGQGLQFLFEYFSETQRNKGNFPGRFSGRQFSNSRSEMNVSTLELGDSALYLCASSLTNRGETQYFGPGTRLLVL.

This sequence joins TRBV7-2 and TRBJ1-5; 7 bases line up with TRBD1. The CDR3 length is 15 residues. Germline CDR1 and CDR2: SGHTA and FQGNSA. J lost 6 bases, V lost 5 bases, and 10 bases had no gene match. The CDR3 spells CASSPGGGGLQPQHF. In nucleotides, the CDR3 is TGTGCCAGCAGCCCCGGAGGAGGGGGCCTTCAGCCCCAGCATTTT.

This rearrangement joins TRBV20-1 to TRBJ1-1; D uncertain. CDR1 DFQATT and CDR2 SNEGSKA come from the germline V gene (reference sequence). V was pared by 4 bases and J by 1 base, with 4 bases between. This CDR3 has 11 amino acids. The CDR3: CSAIQNTEAFF. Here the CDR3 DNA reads TGCAGTGCTATACAGAACACTGAAGCTTTCTTT.

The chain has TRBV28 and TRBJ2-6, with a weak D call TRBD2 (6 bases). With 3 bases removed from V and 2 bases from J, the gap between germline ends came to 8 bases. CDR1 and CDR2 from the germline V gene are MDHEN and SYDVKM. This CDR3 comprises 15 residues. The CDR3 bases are TGTGCCAGCAGTTTGGAGGGGCCTGGGGCCAACGTCCTGACTTTC. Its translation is CASSLEGPGANVLTF. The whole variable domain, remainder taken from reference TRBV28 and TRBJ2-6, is DVKVTQSSRYLVKRTGEKVFLECVQDMDHENMFWYRQDPGLGLRLIYFSYDVKMKEKGDIPEGYSVSREKKERFSLILESASTNQTSMYLCASSLEGPGANVLTFGAGSRLTVL.

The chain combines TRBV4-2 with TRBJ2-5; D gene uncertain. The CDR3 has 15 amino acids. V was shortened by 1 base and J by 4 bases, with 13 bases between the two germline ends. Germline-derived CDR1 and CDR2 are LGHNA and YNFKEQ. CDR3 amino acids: CASSQGGLASETQYF. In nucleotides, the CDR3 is TGTGCCAGCAGCCAAGGGGGATTAGCTTCAGAGACCCAGTACTTC.